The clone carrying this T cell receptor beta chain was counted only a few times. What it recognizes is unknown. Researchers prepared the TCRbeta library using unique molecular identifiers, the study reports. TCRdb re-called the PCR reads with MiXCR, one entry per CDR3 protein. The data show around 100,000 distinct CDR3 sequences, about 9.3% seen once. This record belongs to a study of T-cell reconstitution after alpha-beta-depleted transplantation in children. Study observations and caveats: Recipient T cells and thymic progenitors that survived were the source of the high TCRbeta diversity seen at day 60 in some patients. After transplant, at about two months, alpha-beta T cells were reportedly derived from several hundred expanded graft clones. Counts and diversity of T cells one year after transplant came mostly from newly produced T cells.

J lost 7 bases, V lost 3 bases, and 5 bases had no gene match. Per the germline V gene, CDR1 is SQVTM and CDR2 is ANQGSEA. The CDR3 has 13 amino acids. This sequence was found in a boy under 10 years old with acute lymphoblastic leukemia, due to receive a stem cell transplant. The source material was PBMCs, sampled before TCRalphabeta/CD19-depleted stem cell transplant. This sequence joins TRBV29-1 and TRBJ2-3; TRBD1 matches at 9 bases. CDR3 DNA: TGCAGCGTTGAGCGTGGGACAGGGAATACGCAGTATTTT. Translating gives CSVERGTGNTQYF.